By sample share, the clone carrying this TCR beta chain is medium-sized (0.01 to 0.1%). There are 15 residues in the CDR3. From germline, CDR1 is DFQATT and CDR2 SNEGSKA (reference sequence). The V and J ends lost 0 bases and 7 bases, in that order; junction bases with no gene match: 7. This entry is derived from a study of identical twins' blood T cells. TCRdb called the 5' RACE reads again in MiXCR, with one record for every CDR3 protein. The sample yields about 370,000 distinct CDR3 sequences, 28% seen once. The donors were healthy female monozygous twins, three pairs in total. This receptor was taken from a woman between 18 and 55 years old in good health. This chain connects TRBV20-1 to TRBJ1-4, with 8 bases fitting TRBD1. The sequencing sample was made of PBMCs. In nucleotides, the CDR3 is TGCAGTGCTAGAGATGTGTCAGGGGGCTCTGAAAAACTGTTTTTT. Encoded protein: CSARDVSGGSEKLFF.